This T cell receptor (beta chain) was observed in a study of cytomegalovirus exposure and HLA in healthy donors. General study results and limits: Later work found that TCR association rates differed between HLA loci; DRB1 had the most and HLA-C the fewest. Prediction of most subjects' HLA-A and HLA-B alleles by TCR beta sequences was reportedly accurate. Per a later analysis, 18,000 or so TCR beta sequences showed association with HLA alleles at 0.05 false discovery rate.

With regard to this clone: What it binds is not known.

V gave up 6 bases and J gave up 6 bases; unmatched junction bases: 6. The CDR3 spans 13 residues. Germline V CDR1 and CDR2: LNHDA, SQIVND (reference sequence). Primers for the PCR totalled 60 Vbeta and 13 Jbeta. Using immunoSEQ multiplex PCR, the repertoire was profiled, and TCRdb retains in-frame clones only, with some absent. The sample totals about 84,000 clones; its top ten clones hold 0.45% to 0.7%. The chain links TRBV19 to TRBJ2-3, with TRBD2 matching 7 bases. The source material was PBMCs. The receptor was isolated from a man between 50 and 59 years old in good health and CMV-seronegative. CDR3 DNA: TGTGCCAGTAGCCCGGGAGCGGGGGATACGCAGTATTTT. Amino acids: CASSPGAGDTQYF.